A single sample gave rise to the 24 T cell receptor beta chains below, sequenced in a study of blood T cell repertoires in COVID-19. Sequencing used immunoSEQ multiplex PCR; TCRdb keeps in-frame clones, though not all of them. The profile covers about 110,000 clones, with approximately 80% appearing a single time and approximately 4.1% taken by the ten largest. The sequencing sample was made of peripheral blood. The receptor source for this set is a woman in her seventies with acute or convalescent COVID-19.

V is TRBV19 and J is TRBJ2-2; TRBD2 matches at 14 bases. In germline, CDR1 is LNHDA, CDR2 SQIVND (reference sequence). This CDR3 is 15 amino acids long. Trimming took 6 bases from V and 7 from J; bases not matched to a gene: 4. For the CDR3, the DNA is TGTGCCAGTAGGGGGACTAGCGGGAGAGTCGGGGAGCTGTTTTTT. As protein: CASRGTSGRVGELFF.

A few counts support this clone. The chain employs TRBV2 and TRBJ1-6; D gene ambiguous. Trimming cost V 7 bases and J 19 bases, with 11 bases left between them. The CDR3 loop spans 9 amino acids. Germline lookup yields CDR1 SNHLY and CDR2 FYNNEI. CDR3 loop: CASNRVRHF. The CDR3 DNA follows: TGTGCCAGCAACCGGGTACGTCACTTT.

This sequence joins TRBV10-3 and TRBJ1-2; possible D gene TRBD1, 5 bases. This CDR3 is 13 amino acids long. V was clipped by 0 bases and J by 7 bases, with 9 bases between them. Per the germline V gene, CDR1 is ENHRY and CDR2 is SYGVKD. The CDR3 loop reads CAISESGGIGYTF. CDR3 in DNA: TGTGCCATCAGTGAGTCGGGGGGTATTGGCTACACCTTC.

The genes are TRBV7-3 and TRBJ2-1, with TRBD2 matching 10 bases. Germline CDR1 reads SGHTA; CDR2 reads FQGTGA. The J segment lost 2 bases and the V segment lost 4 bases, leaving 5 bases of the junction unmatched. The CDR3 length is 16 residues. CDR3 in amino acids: CASSWALAGPYNEQFF. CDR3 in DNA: TGTGCCAGCAGCTGGGCACTAGCGGGGCCCTACAATGAGCAGTTCTTC.

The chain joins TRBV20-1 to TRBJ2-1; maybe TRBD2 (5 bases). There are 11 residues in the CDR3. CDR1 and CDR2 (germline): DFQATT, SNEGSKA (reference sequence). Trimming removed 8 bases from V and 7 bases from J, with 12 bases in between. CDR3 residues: CSTNGENEQFF. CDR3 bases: TGCAGTACGAACGGGGAAAATGAGCAGTTCTTC.

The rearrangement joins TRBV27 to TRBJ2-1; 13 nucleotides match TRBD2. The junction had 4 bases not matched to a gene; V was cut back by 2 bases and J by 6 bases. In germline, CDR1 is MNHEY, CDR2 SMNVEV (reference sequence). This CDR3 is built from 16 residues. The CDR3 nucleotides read TGTGCCAGCAGTTTAAAGGGACTAGCGGGATTCAATGAGCAGTTCTTC. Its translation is CASSLKGLAGFNEQFF.

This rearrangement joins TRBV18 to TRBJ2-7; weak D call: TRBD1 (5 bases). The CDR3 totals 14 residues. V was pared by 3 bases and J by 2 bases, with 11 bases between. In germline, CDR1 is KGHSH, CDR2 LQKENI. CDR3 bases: TGTGCCAGCTCACCGAGTTTACAGGCCTACGAGCAGTACGTC. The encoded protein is CASSPSLQAYEQYV.

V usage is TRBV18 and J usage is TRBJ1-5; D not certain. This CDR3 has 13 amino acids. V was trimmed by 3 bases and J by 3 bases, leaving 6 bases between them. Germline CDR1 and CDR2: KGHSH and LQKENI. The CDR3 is CASSPGYNQPQHF. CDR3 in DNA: TGTGCCAGCTCACCCGGGTACAATCAGCCCCAGCATTTT.

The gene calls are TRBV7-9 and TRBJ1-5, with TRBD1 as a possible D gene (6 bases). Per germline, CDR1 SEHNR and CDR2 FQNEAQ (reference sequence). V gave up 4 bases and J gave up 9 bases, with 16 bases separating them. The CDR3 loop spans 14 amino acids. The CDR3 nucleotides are TGTGCCAGCAGCTCCACAGGGAGCCCAGGGCCCCAGCATTTT. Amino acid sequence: CASSSTGSPGPQHF.

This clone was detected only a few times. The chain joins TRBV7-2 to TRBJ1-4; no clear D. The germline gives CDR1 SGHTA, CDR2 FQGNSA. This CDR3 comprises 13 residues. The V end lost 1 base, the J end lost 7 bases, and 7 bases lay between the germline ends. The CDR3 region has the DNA TGTGCCAGCAGCTTAGTAGGGAGTGAAAAACTGTTTTTT. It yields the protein CASSLVGSEKLFF. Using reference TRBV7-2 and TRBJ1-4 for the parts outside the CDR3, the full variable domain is GAGVSQSPSNKVTEKGKDVELRCDPISGHTALYWYRQSLGQGLEFLIYFQGNSAPDKSGLPSDRFSAERTGGSVSTLTIQRTQQEDSAVYLCASSLVGSEKLFFGSGTQLSVL.

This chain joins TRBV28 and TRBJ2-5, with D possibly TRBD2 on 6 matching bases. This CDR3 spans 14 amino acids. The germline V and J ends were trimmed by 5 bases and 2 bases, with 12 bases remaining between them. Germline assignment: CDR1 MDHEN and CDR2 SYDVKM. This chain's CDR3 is CASSGGNRQETQYF. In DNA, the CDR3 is TGTGCCAGCAGTGGAGGGAATAGGCAAGAGACCCAGTACTTC.

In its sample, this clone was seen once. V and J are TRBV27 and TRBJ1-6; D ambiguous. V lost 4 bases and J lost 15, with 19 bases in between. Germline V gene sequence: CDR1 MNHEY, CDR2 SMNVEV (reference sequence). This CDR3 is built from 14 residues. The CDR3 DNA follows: TGTGCCAGCAGTTCACGGGCCCCGGGAGGGATCCTCCACTTT. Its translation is CASSSRAPGGILHF.

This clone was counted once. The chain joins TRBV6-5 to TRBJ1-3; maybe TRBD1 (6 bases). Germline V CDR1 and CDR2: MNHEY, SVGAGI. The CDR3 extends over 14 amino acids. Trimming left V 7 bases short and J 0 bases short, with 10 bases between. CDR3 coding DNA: TGTGCCAGCATACGGGACAACTCTGGAAACACCATATATTTT. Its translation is CASIRDNSGNTIYF.

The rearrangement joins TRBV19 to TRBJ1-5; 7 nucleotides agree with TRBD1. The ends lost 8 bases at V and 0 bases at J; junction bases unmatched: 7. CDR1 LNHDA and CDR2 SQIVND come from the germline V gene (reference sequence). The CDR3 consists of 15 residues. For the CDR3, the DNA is TGTGCCAGTCGAGGACAGGTAAATAGCAATCAGCCCCAGCATTTT. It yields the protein CASRGQVNSNQPQHF.

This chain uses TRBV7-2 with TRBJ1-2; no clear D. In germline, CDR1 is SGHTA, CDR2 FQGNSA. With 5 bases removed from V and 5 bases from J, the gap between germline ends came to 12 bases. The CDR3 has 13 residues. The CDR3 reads CASSPAGPYGYTF. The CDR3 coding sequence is TGTGCCAGCAGCCCCGCCGGTCCGTATGGCTACACCTTC.

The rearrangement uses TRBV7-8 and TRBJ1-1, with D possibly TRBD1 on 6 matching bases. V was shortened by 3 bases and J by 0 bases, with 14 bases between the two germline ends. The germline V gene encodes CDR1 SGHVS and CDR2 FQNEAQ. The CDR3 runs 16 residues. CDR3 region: CASSFSRGTLNTEAFF. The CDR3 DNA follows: TGTGCCAGCAGCTTTTCGAGGGGGACCTTGAACACTGAAGCTTTCTTT.

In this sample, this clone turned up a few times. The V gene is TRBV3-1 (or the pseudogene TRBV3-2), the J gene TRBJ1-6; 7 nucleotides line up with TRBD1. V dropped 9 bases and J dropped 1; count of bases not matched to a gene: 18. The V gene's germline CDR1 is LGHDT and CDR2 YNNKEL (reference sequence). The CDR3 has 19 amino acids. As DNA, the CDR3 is TGTGCCAGTTCAGGCCGGGGACAGCGATTTGGGTCCTATAATTCACCCCTCCACTTT. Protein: CASSGRGQRFGSYNSPLHF.

In DNA, the CDR3 is TGTGCCACCAGTGATTTGTCGCCGGGACAGGGGAGTTATACGCAGTATTTT. It encodes CATSDLSPGQGSYTQYF. The V and J genes are TRBV24-1 and TRBJ2-3; 10 bases align to TRBD1. The V segment lost 0 bases and the J segment 7 bases; nucleotides outside the gene matches: 9. The CDR3 runs to 17 residues. Germline values: CDR1 KGHDR, CDR2 SFDVKD.

The CDR3 DNA reads as TGTGCCAGCAGCTCCCCCCCCAGCGGGAACTACAATGAGCAGTTCTTC. Its translation is CASSSPPSGNYNEQFF. The chain uses TRBV11-2 and TRBJ2-1, with 7 positions matching TRBD2. CDR1 and CDR2 (germline): SGHAT, FQNNGV. CDR3 length: 16 amino acids. V dropped 4 bases and J dropped 3; count of bases not matched to a gene: 9. The variable domain in full, with the rest retrieved from reference TRBV11-2 and TRBJ2-1, is EAGVAQSPRYKIIEKRQSVAFWCNPISGHATLYWYQQILGQGPKLLIQFQNNGVVDDSQLPKDRFSAERLKGVDSTLKIQPAKLEDSAVYLCASSSPPSGNYNEQFFGPGTRLTVL.

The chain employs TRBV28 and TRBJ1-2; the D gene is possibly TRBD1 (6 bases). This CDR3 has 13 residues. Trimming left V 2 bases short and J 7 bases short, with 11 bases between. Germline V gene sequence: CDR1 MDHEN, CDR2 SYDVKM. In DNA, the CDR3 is TGTGCCAGCAGTTTACCCCAGGGGCCTGGCTACACCTTC. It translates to CASSLPQGPGYTF.

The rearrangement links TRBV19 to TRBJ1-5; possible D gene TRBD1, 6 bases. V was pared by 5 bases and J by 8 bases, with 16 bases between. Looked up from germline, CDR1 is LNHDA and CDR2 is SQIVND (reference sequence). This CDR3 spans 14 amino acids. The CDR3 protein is CASSRYRAEEPQHF. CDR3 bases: TGTGCCAGTAGTCGTTACAGGGCGGAGGAGCCCCAGCATTTT.

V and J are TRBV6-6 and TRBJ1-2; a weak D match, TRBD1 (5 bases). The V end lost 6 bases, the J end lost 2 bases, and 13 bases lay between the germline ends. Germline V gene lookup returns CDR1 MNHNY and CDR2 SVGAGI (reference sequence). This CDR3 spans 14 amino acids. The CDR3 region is CASRIAGGNYGYTF. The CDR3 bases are TGTGCCAGCAGAATCGCGGGGGGGAACTATGGCTACACCTTC.

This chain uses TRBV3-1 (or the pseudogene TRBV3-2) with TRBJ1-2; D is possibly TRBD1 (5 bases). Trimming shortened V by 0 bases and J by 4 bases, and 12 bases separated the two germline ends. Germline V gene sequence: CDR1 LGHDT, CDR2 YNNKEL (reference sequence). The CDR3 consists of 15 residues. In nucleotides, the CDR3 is TGTGCCAGCAGCCAAGATGGGGGGGTTCCCTATGGCTACACCTTC. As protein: CASSQDGGVPYGYTF.

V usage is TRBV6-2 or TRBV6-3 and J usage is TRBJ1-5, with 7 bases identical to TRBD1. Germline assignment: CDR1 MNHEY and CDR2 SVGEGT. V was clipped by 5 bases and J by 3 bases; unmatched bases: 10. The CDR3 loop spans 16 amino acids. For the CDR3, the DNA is TGTGCCAGCAGTAACAGCTACAGGGGAGACAATCAGCCCCAGCATTTT. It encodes CASSNSYRGDNQPQHF.